This T cell receptor (beta chain) derives from a study of blood T cell repertoires in COVID-19 (dated by TCRdb to about 2020). Background for the entire study: Samples covering the acute and convalescent phases of COVID-19 were provided by collaborators in the United States, Italy and Spain. The material from the prospective study consisted of cDNA or gDNA derived from T cells, B-cell-depleted T cells, or PBMCs. Subjects who had been exposed to COVID-19, were actively infected with it, or had recovered from it provided the deeply sampled blood TCRbeta repertoires that made up the dataset. Sample metadata almost always included a de-identified subject ID, COVID-19 status, age in years and sex. HLA class I and class II types, where available, came from metadata supplied by the sample provider rather than from assay-based typing. Samples were obtained from the ongoing ImmuneRACE study (first 160 participants) and from about 1,300 subjects provided by 6 global collaborators. The repertoires were released in a freely available public database intended as a resource for research on the immune response to SARS-CoV-2.

Overall study outcomes, separate from this receptor: How much clinical and demographic metadata was included differed by source and by participant, and the metadata was provided uncurated.

The collaborating institutions used their own protocols to collect whole blood in K2EDTA tubes. For TCRbeta analysis, collaborator samples were shipped as frozen whole blood, as isolated PBMCs, or as DNA extracted from either sample type. This clone was counted a single time. There is no known antigen for this receptor. The input lacks base qualities; no much larger clone sits a single base away. TCRbeta CDR3 regions were amplified from genomic DNA using the immunoSEQ Assay, a bias-controlled multiplex PCR. On the authors' methods: Nucleated cell counts per sample were estimated from amplification of reference gene primers within the assay. To quantify the absolute abundance of each unique TCRbeta CDR3 rearrangement, sequence reads were collapsed and filtered. For each sample, productive Simpson clonality was calculated as the square root of Simpson's diversity index across productive rearrangements. This is the immuneACCESS table as TCRdb keeps it, with only in-frame sequences that have V and J called. A part of the clones is gone; compared with another copy, unresolved V genes explain less than half, and the rest is unexplained. That table is the source of V, J and clone size, and D and trimming were worked out from the DNA. Across this sample there are 150,000 to 200,000 clones, with around 84% seen only once. About 3.3% of the sample is held by the ten biggest clonotypes.

The receptor was isolated from a human donor with acute or convalescent COVID-19. The donor label of this sample is uncertain. The sample consisted of peripheral blood.

The base sequence is TGTGCCAGCAGCCTTCCTTCCGGGACAGCGAACTATGGCTACACCTTC. This sequence encodes CASSLPSGTANYGYTF. The sequence is built from TRBV9 and TRBJ1-2; 7 bases in the middle match TRBD1. The CDR3, from cysteine to phenylalanine, totals 16 residues. Only the CDR3 region is kept as DNA, spanning 48 bases read in frame from base 1. From V the trimming removes 4 bases and from J it removes 2 bases, while the gene matches leave 11 bases of the junction unaccounted for. The germline V gene encodes CDR1 SGDLS and CDR2 YYNGEE.